This TCR beta chain was sequenced during a study of T cells in Graves' hyperthyroidism and ophthalmopathy. This CDR3 is built from 12 residues. Germline CDR1 reads ENHRY; CDR2 reads SYGVKD. Trimming removed 9 bases at V and 2 bases at J, with 8 bases between. This clonotype came up a few times. The TCR beta CDR3 regions underwent amplification using RNA transcripts as the source. TCR CDR3 regions were first amplified by RT-PCR with HTBI primers. TCRdb re-derived calls from the multiplex PCR reads in MiXCR, one entry per CDR3 protein. The repertoire holds some 360,000 distinct CDR3 sequences, with roughly 13% as singletons.

The sequence derives from a woman aged 60 to 75 with Graves' hyperthyroidism. Sequencing input: blood. The chain links TRBV10-3 to TRBJ1-3, with a weak D call TRBD1 (6 bases). DNA for the CDR3: TGTGCCATGAAGGGGGCTGGAAACACCATATATTTT. Residues: CAMKGAGNTIYF.